A selection of T cell receptor beta chains follows, all from one sample in a study of T cell responses to AZD1222 COVID-19 vaccine. Assay: immunoSEQ multiplex PCR; the TCRdb copy retains only in-frame clones and omits some. This sample carries fewer than 200,000 clones, about 91% of them seen once, and the ten largest clones take about 4.6%. Sequencing used peripheral blood, obtained on day 0 of MenACWY control vaccination. Every receptor here comes from an adult in good health. The CDR3 runs from the conserved cysteine through the conserved F or W. The D gene is left open where the match is weak. Rows may omit the clone size; those that give it use once, few, many or a size class.

clone_size: NA
d_call: TRBD2
v_call: TRBV2
j_call: TRBJ2-1
cdr3_nt: TGTGCCAGCAGTGAAAGGAGGACTAGTATGAATGAGCAGTTCTTC
cdr3_aa: CASSERRTSMNEQFF

clone_size: NA
d_call: NA
v_call: TRBV27
j_call: TRBJ2-7
cdr3_nt: TGTGCCAGCAGTCCGGGACGGTCCTACGAGCAGTACTTC
cdr3_aa: CASSPGRSYEQYF

clone_size: NA
d_call: TRBD2
v_call: TRBV14
j_call: TRBJ2-5
cdr3_nt: TGTGCCAGCAGCCAAGTCCCTAGCGGCAGAGAGACCCAGTACTTC
cdr3_aa: CASSQVPSGRETQYF

clone_size: NA
d_call: NA
v_call: TRBV28
j_call: TRBJ2-1
cdr3_nt: TGTGCCAGCAGTTTATTTGGACCCCTTTCGTCGGAGCAGTTCTTC
cdr3_aa: CASSLFGPLSSEQFF

clone_size: NA
d_call: NA
v_call: TRBV3-1/TRBV3-2
j_call: TRBJ1-2
cdr3_nt: TGTGCCAGCAGCCAAGAGGACACGGTTGGCTACACCTTC
cdr3_aa: CASSQEDTVGYTF

clone_size: NA
d_call: TRBD2
v_call: TRBV5-1
j_call: TRBJ2-1
cdr3_nt: TGCGCCAGCAGCTTGGGACTAGCGGGAGCGCGGAATGAGCAGTTCTTC
cdr3_aa: CASSLGLAGARNEQFF

clone_size: NA
d_call: NA
v_call: TRBV7-9
j_call: TRBJ1-1
cdr3_nt: TGTGCCAGCAGCTTACAAAGGGAGGGGAACACTGAAGCTTTCTTT
cdr3_aa: CASSLQREGNTEAFF

clone_size: NA
d_call: NA
v_call: TRBV19
j_call: TRBJ1-3
cdr3_nt: TGTGCCAGTAGTCCCCTTGGGGCCGACTCTGGAAACACCATATATTTT
cdr3_aa: CASSPLGADSGNTIYF

clone_size: NA
d_call: NA
v_call: TRBV27
j_call: TRBJ1-1
cdr3_nt: TGTGCCAGCAGTTCGGGACTGCTGGGGGTGAACACTGAAGCTTTCTTT
cdr3_aa: CASSSGLLGVNTEAFF

clone_size: NA
d_call: TRBD1
v_call: TRBV7-2
j_call: TRBJ2-4
cdr3_nt: TGTGCCAGCAGCCCCCGGGGACAGGGGCAAAACATTCAGTACTTC
cdr3_aa: CASSPRGQGQNIQYF

clone_size: few
d_call: NA
v_call: TRBV5-1
j_call: TRBJ1-6
cdr3_nt: TGCGCCAGCAGCTTGGGTGACGAGGGTTCACCCCTCCACTTT
cdr3_aa: CASSLGDEGSPLHF

clone_size: NA
d_call: TRBD1
v_call: TRBV7-8
j_call: TRBJ1-5
cdr3_nt: TGTGCCAGCAGCACGGGACAGCCTCCAAATCAGCCCCAGCATTTT
cdr3_aa: CASSTGQPPNQPQHF

clone_size: NA
d_call: NA
v_call: TRBV30
j_call: TRBJ2-4
cdr3_nt: TGTGCCTGGACCACCTCCCACATTCAGTACTTC
cdr3_aa: CAWTTSHIQYF

clone_size: NA
d_call: TRBD1
v_call: TRBV28
j_call: TRBJ1-5
cdr3_nt: TGTGCCAGCAGTTTGGGGAGGTTTAGGACAGGGAACAGTCTACGCAATCAGCCCCAGCATTTT
cdr3_aa: CASSLGRFRTGNSLRNQPQHF

clone_size: NA
d_call: NA
v_call: TRBV19
j_call: TRBJ1-1
cdr3_nt: TGTGCCAGTAGTTTGACCGGTATGAACACTGAAGCTTTCTTT
cdr3_aa: CASSLTGMNTEAFF

clone_size: NA
d_call: TRBD2
v_call: TRBV4-2
j_call: TRBJ2-2
cdr3_nt: TGTGCCAGCAGCCAAGAAGCGGGAGCAAACACCGGGGAGCTGTTTTTT
cdr3_aa: CASSQEAGANTGELFF

clone_size: NA
d_call: NA
v_call: TRBV10-3
j_call: TRBJ1-2
cdr3_nt: TGTGCCATCAGTGTGGGGACGCAGAACTATGGCTACACCTTC
cdr3_aa: CAISVGTQNYGYTF

clone_size: few
d_call: NA
v_call: TRBV20-1
j_call: TRBJ2-5
cdr3_nt: TGCAGTGCTAGTAACCGCCTTCTATCCCCAGAGACCCAGTACTTC
cdr3_aa: CSASNRLLSPETQYF

clone_size: NA
d_call: TRBD2
v_call: TRBV29-1
j_call: TRBJ2-7
cdr3_nt: TGCAGCGTCACCCCGGGGGGATCCGAGCAGTACTTC
cdr3_aa: CSVTPGGSEQYF

clone_size: NA
d_call: NA
v_call: TRBV5-1
j_call: TRBJ2-3
cdr3_nt: TGCGCCAGCAGCCCGGCCGAGCAAACAGATACGCAGTATTTT
cdr3_aa: CASSPAEQTDTQYF

clone_size: NA
d_call: TRBD1
v_call: TRBV30
j_call: TRBJ1-2
cdr3_nt: TGTGCCTGGAGTACTCGGACAGGGAATGGCTACACCTTC
cdr3_aa: CAWSTRTGNGYTF

clone_size: NA
d_call: NA
v_call: TRBV28
j_call: TRBJ2-5
cdr3_nt: TGTGCCAGCAGTTTACCCAGGGCGAATCAAGAGACCCAGTACTTC
cdr3_aa: CASSLPRANQETQYF

clone_size: NA
d_call: TRBD2
v_call: TRBV5-1
j_call: TRBJ2-2
cdr3_nt: TGCGCCAGCAGCTTGGCGCGGGGGGCGGACACCGGGGAGCTGTTTTTT
cdr3_aa: CASSLARGADTGELFF

clone_size: many
d_call: NA
v_call: TRBV27
j_call: TRBJ1-2
cdr3_nt: TGTGCCAGCAGTCCGTCGAACCGTTGGGGCTACACCTTC
cdr3_aa: CASSPSNRWGYTF

clone_size: NA
d_call: NA
v_call: TRBV16
j_call: TRBJ2-1
cdr3_nt: TGTGCCAGCAGCCAATTGCAGGGAATTACTGAGCAGTTCTTC
cdr3_aa: CASSQLQGITEQFF